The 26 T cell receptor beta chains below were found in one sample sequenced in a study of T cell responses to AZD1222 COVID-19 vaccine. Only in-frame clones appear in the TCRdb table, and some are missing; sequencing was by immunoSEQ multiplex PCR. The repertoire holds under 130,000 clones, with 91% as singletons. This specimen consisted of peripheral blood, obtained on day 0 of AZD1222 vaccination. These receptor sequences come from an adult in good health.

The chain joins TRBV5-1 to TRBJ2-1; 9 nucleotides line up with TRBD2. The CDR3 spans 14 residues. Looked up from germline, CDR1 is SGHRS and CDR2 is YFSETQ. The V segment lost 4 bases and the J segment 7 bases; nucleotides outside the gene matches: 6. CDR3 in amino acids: CASSRREGRNEQFF. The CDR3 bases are TGCGCCAGCAGCAGGCGGGAGGGCCGGAATGAGCAGTTCTTC.

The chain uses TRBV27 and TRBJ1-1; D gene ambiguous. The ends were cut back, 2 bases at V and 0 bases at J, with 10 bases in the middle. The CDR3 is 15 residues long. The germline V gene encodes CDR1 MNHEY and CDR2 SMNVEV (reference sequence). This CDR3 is CASSLQSQMNTEAFF. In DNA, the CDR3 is TGTGCCAGCAGTTTACAGAGCCAGATGAACACTGAAGCTTTCTTT.

CDR3 in DNA: TGTGCCAGCAGCCCTCCTTGGACCTGGGGCGAGCAGTACTTC. Translation gives CASSPPWTWGEQYF. The V call is TRBV9, the J call TRBJ2-7; no definite D call. Germline loops: CDR1 SGDLS, CDR2 YYNGEE. There are 14 residues in the CDR3. Trimming pared 4 bases from V and 6 bases from J, leaving 17 bases between.

As DNA, the CDR3 is TGTGCCAGCAGCCTTAGCGGGCTCCGCACAGATACGCAGTATTTT. It codes for CASSLSGLRTDTQYF. V and J are TRBV9 and TRBJ2-3, with 7 positions matching TRBD2. Germline V gene lookup returns CDR1 SGDLS and CDR2 YYNGEE. The CDR3 covers 15 residues. After removal of 4 bases from V and 1 base from J, the junction contained 6 bases not matched to a gene. Full variable domain (missing parts from reference TRBV9 and TRBJ2-3): DSGVTQTPKHLITATGQRVTLRCSPRSGDLSVYWYQQSLDQGLQFLIQYYNGEERAKGNILERFSAQQFPDLHSELNLSSLELGDSALYFCASSLSGLRTDTQYFGPGTRLTVL.

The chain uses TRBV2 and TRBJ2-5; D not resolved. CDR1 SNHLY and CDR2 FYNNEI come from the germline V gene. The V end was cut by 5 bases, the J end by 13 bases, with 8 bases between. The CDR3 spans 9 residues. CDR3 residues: CASSPRLYF. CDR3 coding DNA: TGTGCCAGCAGTCCCAGACTGTACTTC.

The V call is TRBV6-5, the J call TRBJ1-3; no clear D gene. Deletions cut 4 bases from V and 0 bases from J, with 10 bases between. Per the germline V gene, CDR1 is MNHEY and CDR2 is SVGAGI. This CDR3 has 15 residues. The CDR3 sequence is CASSLGPGSGNTIYF. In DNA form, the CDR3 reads TGTGCCAGCAGTTTAGGCCCTGGCTCTGGAAACACCATATATTTT.

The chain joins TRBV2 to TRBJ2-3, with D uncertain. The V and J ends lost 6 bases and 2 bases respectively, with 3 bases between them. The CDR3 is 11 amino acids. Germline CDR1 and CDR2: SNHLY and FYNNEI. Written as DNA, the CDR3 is TGTGCCAGCAGGGACACAGATACGCAGTATTTT. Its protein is CASRDTDTQYF. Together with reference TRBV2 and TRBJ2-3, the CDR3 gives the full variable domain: EPEVTQTPSHQVTQMGQEVILRCVPISNHLYFYWYRQILGQKVEFLVSFYNNEISEKSEIFDDQFSVERPDGSNFTLKIRSTKLEDSAMYFCASRDTDTQYFGPGTRLTVL.

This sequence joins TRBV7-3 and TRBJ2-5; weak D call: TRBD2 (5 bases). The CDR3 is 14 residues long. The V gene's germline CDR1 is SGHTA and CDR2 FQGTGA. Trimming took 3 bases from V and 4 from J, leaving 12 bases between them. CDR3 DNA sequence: TGTGCCAGCAGCTTCGGGGTTGGGTCAGAGACCCAGTACTTC. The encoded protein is CASSFGVGSETQYF.

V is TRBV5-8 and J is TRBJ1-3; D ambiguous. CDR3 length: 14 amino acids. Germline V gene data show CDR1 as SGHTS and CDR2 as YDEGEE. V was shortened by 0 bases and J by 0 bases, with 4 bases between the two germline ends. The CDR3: CASSLDRSGNTIYF. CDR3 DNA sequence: TGTGCCAGCAGCTTGGATCGCTCTGGAAACACCATATATTTT.

The CDR3 is CASSLVGQGGDFYEQYF. Written as DNA, the CDR3 is TGTGCCAGCAGCTTGGTAGGACAAGGCGGGGATTTCTACGAGCAGTACTTC. V and J are TRBV5-5 and TRBJ2-7, with a tentative D call TRBD2 (6 bases). This CDR3 has 17 residues. CDR1 and CDR2 (germline): SGHKS, YYEKEE (reference sequence). Trimming stripped 0 bases from V and 3 bases from J, with 19 bases between.

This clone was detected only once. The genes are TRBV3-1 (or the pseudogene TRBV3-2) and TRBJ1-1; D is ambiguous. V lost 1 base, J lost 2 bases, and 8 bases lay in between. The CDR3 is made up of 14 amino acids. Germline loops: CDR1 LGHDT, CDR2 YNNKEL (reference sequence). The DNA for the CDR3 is TGTGCCAGCAGCCAAGGATACAGTAACACTGAAGCTTTCTTT. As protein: CASSQGYSNTEAFF.

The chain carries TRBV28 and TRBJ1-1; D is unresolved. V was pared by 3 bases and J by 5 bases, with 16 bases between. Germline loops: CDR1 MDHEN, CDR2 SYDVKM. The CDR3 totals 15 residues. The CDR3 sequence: CASSFQAGGTTEAFF. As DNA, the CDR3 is TGTGCCAGCAGTTTTCAGGCCGGCGGTACAACTGAAGCTTTCTTT.

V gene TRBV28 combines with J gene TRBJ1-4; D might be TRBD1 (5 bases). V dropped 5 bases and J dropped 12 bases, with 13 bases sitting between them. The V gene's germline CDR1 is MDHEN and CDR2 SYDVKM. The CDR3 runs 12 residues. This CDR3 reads CASSRGKVELFF. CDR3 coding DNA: TGTGCCAGCAGTCGGGGGAAAGTTGAACTGTTTTTT.

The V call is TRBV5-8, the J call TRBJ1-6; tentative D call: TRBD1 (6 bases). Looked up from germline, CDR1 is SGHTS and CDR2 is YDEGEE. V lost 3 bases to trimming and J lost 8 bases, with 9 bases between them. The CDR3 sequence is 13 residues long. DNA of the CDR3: TGTGCCAGCAGCTGGGGGCAGGATTCACCCCTCCACTTT. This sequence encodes CASSWGQDSPLHF.

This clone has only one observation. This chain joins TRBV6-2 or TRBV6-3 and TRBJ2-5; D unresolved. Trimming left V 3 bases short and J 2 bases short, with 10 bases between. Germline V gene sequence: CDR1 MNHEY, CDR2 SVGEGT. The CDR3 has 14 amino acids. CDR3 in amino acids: CASSYGSRQETQYF. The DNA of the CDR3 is TGTGCCAGCAGTTATGGTAGTAGACAAGAGACCCAGTACTTC.

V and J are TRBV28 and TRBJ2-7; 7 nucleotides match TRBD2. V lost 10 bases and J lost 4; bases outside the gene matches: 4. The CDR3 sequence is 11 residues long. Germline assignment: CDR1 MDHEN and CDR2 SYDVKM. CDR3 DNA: TGTGCCACCGCGGGAGTTTACGAGCAGTACTTC. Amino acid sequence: CATAGVYEQYF.

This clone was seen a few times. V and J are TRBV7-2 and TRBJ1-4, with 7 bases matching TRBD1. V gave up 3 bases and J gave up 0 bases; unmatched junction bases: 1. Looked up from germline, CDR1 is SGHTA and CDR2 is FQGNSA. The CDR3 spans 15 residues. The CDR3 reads CASSLGQTTNEKLFF. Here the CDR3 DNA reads TGTGCCAGCAGCTTGGGACAGACAACTAATGAAAAACTGTTTTTT. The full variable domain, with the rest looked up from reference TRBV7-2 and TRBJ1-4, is GAGVSQSPSNKVTEKGKDVELRCDPISGHTALYWYRQSLGQGLEFLIYFQGNSAPDKSGLPSDRFSAERTGGSVSTLTIQRTQQEDSAVYLCASSLGQTTNEKLFFGSGTQLSVL.

CDR3 region: CASSLFSSPLHF. The CDR3 bases are TGTGCCAGCAGCTTATTTTCTTCACCCCTCCACTTT. V is TRBV7-2 and J is TRBJ1-6, with D hard to call. V lost 2 bases to trimming and J lost 9 bases, with 5 bases between them. CDR1 is SGHTA and CDR2 is FQGNSA in the germline V gene. The CDR3 totals 12 residues.

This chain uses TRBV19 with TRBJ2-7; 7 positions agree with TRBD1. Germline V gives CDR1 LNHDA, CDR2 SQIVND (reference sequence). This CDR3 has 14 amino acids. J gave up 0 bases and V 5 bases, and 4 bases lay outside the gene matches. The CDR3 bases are TGTGCCAGTAGTGAGACAGGGATCTCCTACGAGCAGTACTTC. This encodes CASSETGISYEQYF.

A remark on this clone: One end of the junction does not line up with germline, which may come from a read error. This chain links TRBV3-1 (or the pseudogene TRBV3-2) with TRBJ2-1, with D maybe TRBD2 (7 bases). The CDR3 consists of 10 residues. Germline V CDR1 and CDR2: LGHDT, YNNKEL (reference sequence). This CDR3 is CASSQGGLVF. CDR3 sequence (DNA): TGTGCCAGCAGCCAGGGGGGGCTGGTCTTC.

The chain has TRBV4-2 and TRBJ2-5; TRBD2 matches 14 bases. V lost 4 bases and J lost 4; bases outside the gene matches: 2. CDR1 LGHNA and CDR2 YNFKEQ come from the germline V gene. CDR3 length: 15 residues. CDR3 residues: CASSPGLAGGETQYF. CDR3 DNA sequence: TGTGCCAGCAGCCCAGGACTAGCGGGGGGAGAGACCCAGTACTTC.

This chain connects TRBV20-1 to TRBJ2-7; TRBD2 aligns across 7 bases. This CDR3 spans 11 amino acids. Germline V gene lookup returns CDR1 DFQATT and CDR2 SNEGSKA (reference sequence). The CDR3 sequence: CSAGESYEQYF. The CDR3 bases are TGCAGCGCGGGGGAGTCCTACGAGCAGTACTTC.

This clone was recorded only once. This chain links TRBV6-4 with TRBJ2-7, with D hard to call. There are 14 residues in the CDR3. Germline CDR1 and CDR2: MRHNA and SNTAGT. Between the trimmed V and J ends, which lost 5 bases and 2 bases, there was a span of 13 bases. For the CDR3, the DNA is TGTGCCAGCAGTTGGGCAGAACAAACCTACGAGCAGTACTTC. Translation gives CASSWAEQTYEQYF.

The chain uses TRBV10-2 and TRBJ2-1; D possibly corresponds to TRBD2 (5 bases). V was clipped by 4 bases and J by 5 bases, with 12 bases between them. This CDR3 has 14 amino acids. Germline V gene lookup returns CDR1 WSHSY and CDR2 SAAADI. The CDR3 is CASSAGEPHNEQFF. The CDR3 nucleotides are TGCGCCAGCAGTGCTGGGGAGCCCCACAATGAGCAGTTCTTC.

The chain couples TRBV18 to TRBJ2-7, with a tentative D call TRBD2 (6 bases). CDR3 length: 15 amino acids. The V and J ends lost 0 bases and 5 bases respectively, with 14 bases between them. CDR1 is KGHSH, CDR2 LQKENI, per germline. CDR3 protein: CASSPPGSEGNEQYF. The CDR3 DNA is TGTGCCAGCTCACCACCAGGGTCGGAGGGGAACGAGCAGTACTTC.

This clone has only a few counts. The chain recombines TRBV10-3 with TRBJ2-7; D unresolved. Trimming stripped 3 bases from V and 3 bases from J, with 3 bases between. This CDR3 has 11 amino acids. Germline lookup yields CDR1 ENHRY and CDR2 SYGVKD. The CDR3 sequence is CAISELYEQYF. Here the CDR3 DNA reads TGTGCCATCAGTGAACTCTACGAGCAGTACTTC.